One TCR beta chain is described in this entry. TCRdb's table, derived via immunoSEQ multiplex PCR, lists solely in-frame clones and lacks some. Of approximately 100,000 clones in the sample, roughly 92% are singletons; the top ten hold about 3%. The record originates from a study of T cell changes during pregnancy in multiple sclerosis. Looked up from germline, CDR1 is SNHLY and CDR2 is FYNNEI. The CDR3 is made up of 13 amino acids. J gave up 1 base and V 7 bases, and 2 bases lay outside the gene matches. This sample comprised peripheral blood, obtained after pregnancy. This chain links TRBV2 with TRBJ2-7, with TRBD1 identical over 9 bases. The source of this sequence is a female donor with multiple sclerosis, enrolled in a pregnancy study. Written as DNA, the CDR3 is TGTGCCAGCACGGACAGGGGATCCTACGAGCAGTACTTC. Residues: CASTDRGSYEQYF.